A single sample gave rise to the 21 T cell receptor beta chains below, sequenced in a study of blood T cell repertoires in COVID-19. TCRdb's table, derived via immunoSEQ multiplex PCR, lists solely in-frame clones and lacks some. The sample lists under 300,000 clones, around 86% occurring once. Source material: peripheral blood. The receptor source for this set is a woman aged 55-70 years with active or convalescent COVID-19.

This rearrangement joins TRBV11-3 to TRBJ2-3; no reliable D call. The ends were cut back, 1 base at V and 6 bases at J, with 8 bases in the middle. The CDR3 runs to 13 residues. Germline-derived CDR1 and CDR2 are SGHNT and YENEEA. CDR3 loop: CASSLGTVDTQYF. DNA of the CDR3: TGTGCCAGCAGCTTAGGTACAGTCGATACGCAGTATTTT.

The rearrangement links TRBV9 to TRBJ2-3; D perhaps matches TRBD2 (6 bases). The CDR3 contains 17 residues. Trimming left V 3 bases short and J 5 bases short, with 22 bases between. The germline V gene has CDR1 SGDLS and CDR2 YYNGEE. The CDR3 loop reads CASSAAGTPVERDTQYF. The CDR3 nucleotides read TGTGCCAGCAGCGCAGCCGGGACTCCCGTCGAGAGAGATACGCAGTATTTT.

The chain links TRBV10-3 to TRBJ1-2; the match to TRBD1 covers 8 bases. The CDR3 runs 14 residues. V lost 4 bases and J lost 4; bases outside the gene matches: 5. CDR1 is ENHRY, CDR2 SYGVKD, per germline. This chain's CDR3 is CAISGGTGPYGYTF. The DNA of the CDR3 is TGTGCCATCAGTGGAGGGACAGGCCCCTATGGCTACACCTTC.

V and J are TRBV7-9 and TRBJ1-1, with TRBD1 identical over 9 bases. V trimming: 5 bases; J trimming: 3 bases; junction bases outside the gene matches: 7. Per the germline V gene, CDR1 is SEHNR and CDR2 is FQNEAQ (reference sequence). The length of the CDR3 is 15 residues. Here the CDR3 reads CASSPTGGTDTEAFF. As DNA, the CDR3 is TGTGCCAGCAGCCCGACAGGGGGGACGGACACTGAAGCTTTCTTT. Variable domain in full (rest from reference TRBV7-9 and TRBJ1-1): DTGVSQNPRHKITKRGQNVTFRCDPISEHNRLYWYRQTLGQGPEFLTYFQNEAQLEKSRLLSDRFSAERPKGSFSTLEIQRTEQGDSAMYLCASSPTGGTDTEAFFGQGTRLTVV.

In DNA form, the CDR3 reads TGTGCCAGCAGCGTATTATCCAGGGACAATGGCTACACCTTC. Protein sequence: CASSVLSRDNGYTF. The V call is TRBV9, the J call TRBJ1-2; TRBD1 might be the D (6 bases). There are 14 residues in the CDR3. Trimming took 1 base from V and 6 from J, leaving 13 bases between them. CDR1 SGDLS and CDR2 YYNGEE come from the germline V gene.

The chain links TRBV3-1 (or the pseudogene TRBV3-2) to TRBJ2-3; D is unclear. V was trimmed by 2 bases and J by 1 base, leaving 10 bases between them. The CDR3 is 15 amino acids. Germline CDR1 LGHDT, CDR2 YNNKEL (reference sequence). CDR3: CASSQPRGGTDTQYF. The CDR3 coding sequence is TGTGCCAGCAGCCAACCCCGAGGAGGCACAGATACGCAGTATTTT.

The J gene is TRBJ2-7, the V gene TRBV5-1; D perhaps matches TRBD1 (7 bases). This CDR3 is built from 18 residues. The germline V gene has CDR1 SGHRS and CDR2 YFSETQ. Trimming left V 0 bases short and J 0 bases short, with 19 bases between. CDR3 sequence: CASSLDFFRGAPSYEQYF. The CDR3 DNA is TGCGCCAGCAGCTTGGACTTCTTCAGGGGGGCACCCTCCTACGAGCAGTACTTC.

The chain is built from TRBV11-2 and TRBJ1-1; possible D gene TRBD1, 6 bases. Trimming pared 7 bases from V and 1 base from J, leaving 16 bases between. Germline V gene data show CDR1 as SGHAT and CDR2 as FQNNGV. CDR3 length: 15 residues. The DNA of the CDR3 is TGTGCCAGCAAAATAGACAGGCAGGGGAACACTGAAGCTTTCTTT. It translates to CASKIDRQGNTEAFF.

This clone was detected only once. This chain links TRBV19 with TRBJ2-3, with D perhaps matching TRBD1 (5 bases). CDR1 LNHDA and CDR2 SQIVND come from the germline V gene (reference sequence). The CDR3 contains 14 residues. V lost 9 bases and J 4 bases, leaving 17 bases between the germline ends. The CDR3 loop is CASRPQGGADTQYF. In nucleotides, the CDR3 is TGTGCCAGCAGACCCCAGGGTGGGGCAGATACGCAGTATTTT.

The V call is TRBV9, the J call TRBJ1-2; 7 nucleotides match TRBD1. V lost 3 bases, J lost 8 bases, and 10 bases stayed unmatched. The V gene's germline CDR1 is SGDLS and CDR2 YYNGEE. The CDR3 loop spans 14 amino acids. The CDR3 reads CASSDDRALRGYTF. In nucleotides, the CDR3 is TGTGCCAGCAGCGACGACAGGGCCCTAAGGGGCTACACCTTC. Based on the CDR3 plus reference TRBV9 and TRBJ1-2, the full variable domain is DSGVTQTPKHLITATGQRVTLRCSPRSGDLSVYWYQQSLDQGLQFLIQYYNGEERAKGNILERFSAQQFPDLHSELNLSSLELGDSALYFCASSDDRALRGYTFGSGTRLTVV.

The CDR3 protein is CASSLIRIGVTEAFF. The CDR3 nucleotides read TGTGCCAGCAGCCTGATCCGAATAGGGGTCACTGAAGCTTTCTTT. V and J are TRBV5-5 and TRBJ1-1, with D possibly matching TRBD1 (5 bases). CDR1 and CDR2 from the germline V gene are SGHKS and YYEKEE (reference sequence). The CDR3 contains 15 residues. V gave up 4 bases and J gave up 4 bases, with 17 bases separating them.

The sample holds a few counts of this clone. The V and J genes are TRBV2 and TRBJ2-2; 8 nucleotides match TRBD2. J gave up 0 bases and V 7 bases, and 7 bases lay outside the gene matches. The CDR3 consists of 16 residues. Germline values: CDR1 SNHLY, CDR2 FYNNEI. The CDR3 coding sequence is TGTGCCAGCACCCGGGTAGCGGGGTCGAACACCGGGGAGCTGTTTTTT. Amino acid sequence: CASTRVAGSNTGELFF.

The CDR3: CASSLRINEKLFF. The DNA for the CDR3 is TGTGCCAGCAGCTTGAGGATAAATGAAAAACTGTTTTTT. The gene calls are TRBV7-2 and TRBJ1-4; D gene ambiguous. CDR1 and CDR2 from the germline V gene are SGHTA and FQGNSA. This CDR3 comprises 13 residues. The V end lost 3 bases, the J end lost 5 bases, and 7 bases lay between the germline ends.

The CDR3 nucleotides read TGTGCCAGCAGTTACCCTAGCGGGGGGGTGAACACCGGGGAGCTGTTTTTT. Translation: CASSYPSGGVNTGELFF. The rearrangement links TRBV6-2 or TRBV6-3 to TRBJ2-2; TRBD2 matches at 12 bases. V lost 2 bases to trimming and J lost 1 base; unmatched junction nucleotides: 2. The germline CDR1 and CDR2 sequences are MNHEY and SVGEGT. The CDR3 consists of 17 residues.

The V gene is TRBV4-2, the J gene TRBJ2-1; TRBD2 matches 10 bases. Germline lookup yields CDR1 LGHNA and CDR2 YNFKEQ. The CDR3 extends over 17 amino acids. Trimming at V came to 3 bases and at J to 3 bases, leaving 8 bases not matched to a gene. The CDR3, as DNA: TGTGCCAGCAGCCAGGAACCTGGACTAGCGGACTACAATGAGCAGTTCTTC. The encoded protein is CASSQEPGLADYNEQFF.

The V gene is TRBV7-2, the J gene TRBJ2-5, with 9 nucleotides matching TRBD2. Germline loops: CDR1 SGHTA, CDR2 FQGNSA. The V gene end was trimmed by 5 bases and the J gene end by 2 bases; junction bases not matched to a gene: 3. The CDR3 loop spans 14 amino acids. CDR3 amino acids: CASSHGLAQETQYF. DNA of the CDR3: TGTGCCAGCAGCCACGGACTAGCGCAAGAGACCCAGTACTTC.

The CDR3: CASTSGQGRTEAFF. The CDR3 region has the DNA TGTGCCAGCACCTCTGGACAGGGAAGGACTGAAGCTTTCTTT. The chain links TRBV5-5 to TRBJ1-1, with 8 bases matching TRBD1. CDR3 length equals 14 residues. In germline, CDR1 is SGHKS, CDR2 YYEKEE (reference sequence). Losses at the gene ends were 6 bases for V and 5 bases for J; bases not matched to a gene: 9.

J is TRBJ2-5 and V is TRBV3-1 (or the pseudogene TRBV3-2); unclear D gene. The CDR3 has 14 residues. Trimming pared 1 base from V and 1 base from J, leaving 7 bases between. Germline V gene lookup returns CDR1 LGHDT and CDR2 YNNKEL (reference sequence). CDR3 DNA sequence: TGTGCCAGCAGCCAAGGAACTACCCAAGAGACCCAGTACTTC. It specifies CASSQGTTQETQYF.

The chain recombines TRBV27 with TRBJ2-7; possible D gene TRBD1, 6 bases. This CDR3 spans 14 amino acids. Trimming stripped 5 bases from V and 3 bases from J, with 14 bases between. Germline CDR1 is MNHEY and CDR2 is SMNVEV (reference sequence). CDR3 amino acids: CASSPTTGHYEQYF. The CDR3 coding sequence is TGTGCCAGCAGTCCGACGACAGGTCACTACGAGCAGTACTTC.

This sequence joins TRBV6-6 and TRBJ1-1, with D unresolved. CDR1 MNHNY and CDR2 SVGAGI come from the germline V gene (reference sequence). Trimming cost V 4 bases and J 1 base, with 13 bases left between them. This CDR3 has 15 amino acids. Here the CDR3 reads CASSLSSAGNTEAFF. CDR3 nucleotides: TGTGCCAGCAGTTTGTCCAGCGCCGGGAACACTGAAGCTTTCTTT.

The chain joins TRBV6-5 to TRBJ1-6, with 7 bases that match TRBD1. This CDR3 region has 15 residues. V lost 4 bases and J lost 7; bases outside the gene matches: 7. Germline V gives CDR1 MNHEY, CDR2 SVGAGI. The DNA for the CDR3 is TGTGCCAGCAGTTCACCGGGACAGCTGAATTCACCCCTCCACTTT. Translation gives CASSSPGQLNSPLHF.